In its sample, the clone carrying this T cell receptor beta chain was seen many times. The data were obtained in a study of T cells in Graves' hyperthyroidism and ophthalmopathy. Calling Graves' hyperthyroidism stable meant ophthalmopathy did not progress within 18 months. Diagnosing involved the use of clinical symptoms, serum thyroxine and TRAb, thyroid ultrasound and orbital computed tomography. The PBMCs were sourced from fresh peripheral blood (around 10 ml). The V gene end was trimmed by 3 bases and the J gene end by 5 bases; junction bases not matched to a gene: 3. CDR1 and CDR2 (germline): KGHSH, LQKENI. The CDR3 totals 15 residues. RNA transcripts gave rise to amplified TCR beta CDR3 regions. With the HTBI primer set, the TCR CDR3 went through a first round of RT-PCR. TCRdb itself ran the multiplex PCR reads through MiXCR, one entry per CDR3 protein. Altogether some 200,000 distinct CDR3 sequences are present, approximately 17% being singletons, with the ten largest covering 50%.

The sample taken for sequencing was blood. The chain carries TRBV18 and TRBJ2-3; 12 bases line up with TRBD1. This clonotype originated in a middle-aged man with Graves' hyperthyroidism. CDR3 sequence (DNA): TGTGCCAGCTCACCTGGGACAGGGGGCATAGATACGCAGTATTTT. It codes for CASSPGTGGIDTQYF.